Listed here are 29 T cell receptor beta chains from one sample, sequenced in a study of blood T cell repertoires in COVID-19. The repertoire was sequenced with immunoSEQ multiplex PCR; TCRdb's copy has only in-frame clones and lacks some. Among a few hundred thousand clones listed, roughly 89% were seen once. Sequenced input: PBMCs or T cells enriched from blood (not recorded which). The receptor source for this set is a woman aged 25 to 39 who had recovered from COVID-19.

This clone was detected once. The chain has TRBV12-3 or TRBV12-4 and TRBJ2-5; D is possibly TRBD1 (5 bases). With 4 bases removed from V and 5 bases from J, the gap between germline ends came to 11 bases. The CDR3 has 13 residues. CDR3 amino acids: CASSWTPTETQYF. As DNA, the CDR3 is TGTGCCAGCAGTTGGACACCCACGGAGACCCAGTACTTC.

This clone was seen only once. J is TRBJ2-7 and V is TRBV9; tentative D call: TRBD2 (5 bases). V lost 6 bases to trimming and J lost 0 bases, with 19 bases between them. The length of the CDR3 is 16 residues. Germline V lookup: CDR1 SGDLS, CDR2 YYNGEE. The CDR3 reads CASTPPRLGDSYEQYF. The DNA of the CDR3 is TGTGCCAGCACCCCACCCCGGCTGGGAGACTCCTACGAGCAGTACTTC.

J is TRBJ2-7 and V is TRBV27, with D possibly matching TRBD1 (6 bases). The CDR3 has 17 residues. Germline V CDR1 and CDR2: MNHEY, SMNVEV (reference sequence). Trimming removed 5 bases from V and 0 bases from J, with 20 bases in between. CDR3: CASSPTQGRDYSYEQYF. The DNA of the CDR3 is TGTGCCAGCAGTCCAACACAGGGAAGGGATTACTCCTACGAGCAGTACTTC.

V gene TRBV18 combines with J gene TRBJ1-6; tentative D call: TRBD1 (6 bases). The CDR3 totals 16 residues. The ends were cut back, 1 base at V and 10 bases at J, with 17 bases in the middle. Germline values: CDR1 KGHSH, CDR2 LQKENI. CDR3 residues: CASSPLDRRGGSPLHF. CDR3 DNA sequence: TGTGCCAGCTCACCACTGGATCGCAGGGGCGGCTCACCCCTCCACTTT.

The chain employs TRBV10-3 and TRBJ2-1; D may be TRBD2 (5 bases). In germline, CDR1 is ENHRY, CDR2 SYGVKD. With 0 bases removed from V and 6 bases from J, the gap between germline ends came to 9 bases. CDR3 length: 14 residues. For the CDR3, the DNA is TGTGCCATCAGTGAGTCCTGGAGCGGCAATGAGCAGTTCTTC. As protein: CAISESWSGNEQFF.

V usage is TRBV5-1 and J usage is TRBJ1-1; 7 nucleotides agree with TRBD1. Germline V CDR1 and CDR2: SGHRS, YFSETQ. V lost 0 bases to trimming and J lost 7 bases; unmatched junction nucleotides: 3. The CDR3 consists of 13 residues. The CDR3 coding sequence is TGCGCCAGCAGCTTGGGCGGGACAGATGAAGCTTTCTTT. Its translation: CASSLGGTDEAFF.

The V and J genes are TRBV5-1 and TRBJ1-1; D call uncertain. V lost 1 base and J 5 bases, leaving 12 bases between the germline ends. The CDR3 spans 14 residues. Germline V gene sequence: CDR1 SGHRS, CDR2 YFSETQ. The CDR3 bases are TGCGCCAGCAGCTTGATTGAAGGCGGAACTGAAGCTTTCTTT. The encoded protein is CASSLIEGGTEAFF.

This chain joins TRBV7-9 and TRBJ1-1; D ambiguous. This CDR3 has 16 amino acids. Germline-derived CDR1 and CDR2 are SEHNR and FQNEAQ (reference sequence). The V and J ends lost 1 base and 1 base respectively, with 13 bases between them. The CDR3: CASSLGVAGSNTEAFF. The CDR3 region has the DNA TGTGCCAGCAGCTTAGGGGTGGCGGGATCGAACACTGAAGCTTTCTTT. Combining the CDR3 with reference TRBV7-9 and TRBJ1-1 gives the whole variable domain DTGVSQNPRHKITKRGQNVTFRCDPISEHNRLYWYRQTLGQGPEFLTYFQNEAQLEKSRLLSDRFSAERPKGSFSTLEIQRTEQGDSAMYLCASSLGVAGSNTEAFFGQGTRLTVV.

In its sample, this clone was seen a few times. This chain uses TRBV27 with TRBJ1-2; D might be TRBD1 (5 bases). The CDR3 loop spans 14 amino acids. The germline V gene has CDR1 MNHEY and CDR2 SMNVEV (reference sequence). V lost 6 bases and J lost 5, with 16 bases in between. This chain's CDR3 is CASRLKPRGYGYTF. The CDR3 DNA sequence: TGTGCCAGCAGATTAAAGCCCCGGGGGTATGGCTACACCTTC.

CDR3 sequence (DNA): TGTGCCAGCAGCGTCAGTTCGACAGGGGGCGCAATCTACGAGCAGTACTTC. Encoded protein: CASSVSSTGGAIYEQYF. The V call is TRBV9, the J call TRBJ2-7; TRBD1 matches at 10 bases. Germline CDR1 and CDR2: SGDLS and YYNGEE. The CDR3 spans 17 residues. V gave up 2 bases and J gave up 3 bases; unmatched junction bases: 11.

The CDR3 DNA is TGTGCCAGTAGTGGCGCCAGGGGAGACGAGCAGTACTTC. Protein product: CASSGARGDEQYF. The chain recombines TRBV19 with TRBJ2-7, with a weak D call TRBD1 (6 bases). Germline assignment: CDR1 LNHDA and CDR2 SQIVND (reference sequence). V was cut by 5 bases and J by 5 bases, with 13 bases left in between. The CDR3 runs 13 residues.

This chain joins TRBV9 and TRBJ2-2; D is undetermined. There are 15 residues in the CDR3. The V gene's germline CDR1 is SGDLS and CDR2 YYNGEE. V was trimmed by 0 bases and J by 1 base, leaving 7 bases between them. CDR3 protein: CASSVDSRNTGELFF. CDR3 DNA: TGTGCCAGCAGCGTAGACAGCAGGAACACCGGGGAGCTGTTTTTT.

CDR3 region: CASSHLPRTALYEQYF. For the CDR3, the DNA is TGTGCCAGTAGTCATCTCCCCAGGACAGCCTTATACGAGCAGTACTTC. J is TRBJ2-7 and V is TRBV19; D is perhaps TRBD1 (6 bases). The V gene's germline CDR1 is LNHDA and CDR2 SQIVND (reference sequence). There are 16 residues in the CDR3. V was clipped by 5 bases and J by 4 bases, with 21 bases between them.

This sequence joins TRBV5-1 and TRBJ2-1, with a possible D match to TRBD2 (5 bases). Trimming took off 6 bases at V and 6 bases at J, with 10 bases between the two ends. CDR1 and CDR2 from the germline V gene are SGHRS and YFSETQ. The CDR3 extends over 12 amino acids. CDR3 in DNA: TGCGCCAGCATACTAGTTCCCAATGAGCAGTTCTTC. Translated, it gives CASILVPNEQFF.

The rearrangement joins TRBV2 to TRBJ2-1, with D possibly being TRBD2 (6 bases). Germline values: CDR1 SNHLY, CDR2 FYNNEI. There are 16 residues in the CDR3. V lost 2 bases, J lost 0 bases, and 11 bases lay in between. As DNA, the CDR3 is TGTGCCAGCAGTGAATGGGGGAGGAGCTCCTACAATGAGCAGTTCTTC. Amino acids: CASSEWGRSSYNEQFF.

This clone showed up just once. In DNA form, the CDR3 reads TGTGCCAGCAGCCAAGATCGTCCAGGACTAGCGGGAGCACCCAATGAGCAGTTCTTC. Translation: CASSQDRPGLAGAPNEQFF. This chain joins TRBV4-2 and TRBJ2-1; 13 nucleotides line up with TRBD2. CDR3 length: 19 amino acids. J lost 6 bases, V lost 0 bases, and 11 bases had no gene match. Germline V CDR1 and CDR2: LGHNA, YNFKEQ.

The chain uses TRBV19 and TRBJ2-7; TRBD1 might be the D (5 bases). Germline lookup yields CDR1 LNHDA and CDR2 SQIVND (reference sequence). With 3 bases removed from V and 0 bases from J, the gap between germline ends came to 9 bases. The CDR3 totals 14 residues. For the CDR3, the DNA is TGTGCCAGTAGTATGACAGCGAGCTCCTACGAGCAGTACTTC. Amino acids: CASSMTASSYEQYF.

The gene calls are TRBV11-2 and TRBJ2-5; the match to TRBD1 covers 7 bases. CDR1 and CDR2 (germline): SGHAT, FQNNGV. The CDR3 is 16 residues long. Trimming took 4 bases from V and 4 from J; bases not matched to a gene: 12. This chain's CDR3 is CASSSPRGQRPETQYF. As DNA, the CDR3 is TGTGCCAGCAGCTCACCACGGGGACAGAGGCCAGAGACCCAGTACTTC.

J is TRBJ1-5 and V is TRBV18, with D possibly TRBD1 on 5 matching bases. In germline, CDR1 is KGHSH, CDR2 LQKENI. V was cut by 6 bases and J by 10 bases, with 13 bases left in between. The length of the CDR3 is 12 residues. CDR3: CASSDFGGPQHF. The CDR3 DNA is TGTGCCAGCTCGGATTTCGGGGGTCCCCAGCATTTT.

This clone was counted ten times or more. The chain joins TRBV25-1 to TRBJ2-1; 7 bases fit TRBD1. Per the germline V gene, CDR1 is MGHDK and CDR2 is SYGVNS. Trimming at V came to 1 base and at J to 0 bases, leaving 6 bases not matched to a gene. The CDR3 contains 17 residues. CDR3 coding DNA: TGTGCCAGCAGTGAATTTAAAGGGGGCAGCTCCTACAATGAGCAGTTCTTC. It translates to CASSEFKGGSSYNEQFF.

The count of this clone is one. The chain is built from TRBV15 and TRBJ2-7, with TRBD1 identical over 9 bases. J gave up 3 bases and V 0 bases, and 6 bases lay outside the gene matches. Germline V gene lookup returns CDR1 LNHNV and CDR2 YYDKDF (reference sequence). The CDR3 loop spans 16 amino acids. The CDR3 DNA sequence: TGTGCCACCAGCAGAGATAGGGGGACAGGGCTCTACGAGCAGTACTTC. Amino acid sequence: CATSRDRGTGLYEQYF.

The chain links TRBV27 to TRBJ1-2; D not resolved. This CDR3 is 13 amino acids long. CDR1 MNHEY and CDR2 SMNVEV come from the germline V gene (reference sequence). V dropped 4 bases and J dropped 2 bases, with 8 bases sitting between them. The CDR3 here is CASSWRENYGYTF. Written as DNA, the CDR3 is TGTGCCAGCAGTTGGAGGGAGAACTATGGCTACACCTTC.

The DNA for the CDR3 is TGTGCCAGCTCACCGGGACTGCGCCTCTTCATGAACACTGAAGCTTTCTTT. It encodes CASSPGLRLFMNTEAFF. The chain combines TRBV18 with TRBJ1-1; the D gene is possibly TRBD1 (5 bases). In germline, CDR1 is KGHSH, CDR2 LQKENI. Trimming shortened V by 3 bases and J by 0 bases, and 17 bases separated the two germline ends. The CDR3 loop spans 17 amino acids.

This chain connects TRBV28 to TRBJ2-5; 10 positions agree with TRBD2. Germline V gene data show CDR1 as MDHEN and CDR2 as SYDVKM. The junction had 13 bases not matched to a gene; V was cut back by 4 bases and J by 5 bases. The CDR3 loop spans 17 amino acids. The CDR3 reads CASSSSVAGGGWETQYF. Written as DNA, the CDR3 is TGTGCCAGCAGTTCATCGGTAGCGGGAGGAGGTTGGGAGACCCAGTACTTC.

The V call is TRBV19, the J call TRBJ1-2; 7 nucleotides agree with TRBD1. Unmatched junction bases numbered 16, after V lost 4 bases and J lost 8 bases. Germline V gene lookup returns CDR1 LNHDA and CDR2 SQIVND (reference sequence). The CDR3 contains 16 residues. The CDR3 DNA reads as TGTGCCAGTAGTAAAAGGGACAGTGGCCCCTTGGGAGGCTACACCTTC. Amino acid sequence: CASSKRDSGPLGGYTF.

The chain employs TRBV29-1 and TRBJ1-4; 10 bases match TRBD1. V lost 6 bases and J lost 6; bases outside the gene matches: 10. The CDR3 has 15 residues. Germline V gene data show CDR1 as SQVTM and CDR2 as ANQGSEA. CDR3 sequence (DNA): TGCAGCGTACGTAGGGGACAGGGGACAGATGAAAAACTGTTTTTT. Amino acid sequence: CSVRRGQGTDEKLFF.

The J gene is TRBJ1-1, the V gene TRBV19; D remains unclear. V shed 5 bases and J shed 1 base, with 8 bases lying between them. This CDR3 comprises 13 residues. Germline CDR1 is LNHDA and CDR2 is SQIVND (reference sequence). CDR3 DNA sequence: TGTGCCAGTAGTCCGACACGGAACACTGAAGCTTTCTTT. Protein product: CASSPTRNTEAFF.

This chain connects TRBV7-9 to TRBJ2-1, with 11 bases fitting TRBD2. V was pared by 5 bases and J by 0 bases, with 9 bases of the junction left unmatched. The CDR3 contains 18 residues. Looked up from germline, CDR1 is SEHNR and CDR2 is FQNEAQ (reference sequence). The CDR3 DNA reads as TGTGCCAGCAGCCCCGGGACTAGCGGAATTAGCTCCTACAATGAGCAGTTCTTC. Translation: CASSPGTSGISSYNEQFF.

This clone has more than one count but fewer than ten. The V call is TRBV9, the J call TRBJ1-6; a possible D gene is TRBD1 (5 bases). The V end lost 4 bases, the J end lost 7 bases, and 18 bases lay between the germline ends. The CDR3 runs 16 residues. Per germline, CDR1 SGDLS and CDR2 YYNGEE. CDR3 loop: CASSPDWGGENSPLHF. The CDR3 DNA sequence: TGTGCCAGCAGCCCCGACTGGGGCGGGGAAAATTCACCCCTCCACTTT.